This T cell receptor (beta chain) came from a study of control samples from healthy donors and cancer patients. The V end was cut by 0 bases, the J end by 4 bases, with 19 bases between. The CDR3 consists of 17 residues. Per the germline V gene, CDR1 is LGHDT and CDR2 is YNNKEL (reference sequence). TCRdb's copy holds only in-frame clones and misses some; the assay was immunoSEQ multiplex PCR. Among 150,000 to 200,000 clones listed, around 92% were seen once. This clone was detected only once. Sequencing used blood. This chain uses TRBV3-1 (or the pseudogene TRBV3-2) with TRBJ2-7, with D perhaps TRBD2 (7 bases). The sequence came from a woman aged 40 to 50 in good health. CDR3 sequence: CASSQDGWGGRSYEQYF. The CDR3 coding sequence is TGTGCCAGCAGCCAAGATGGTTGGGGGGGCCGGAGTTACGAGCAGTACTTC.